The TCR beta chain under discussion was sequenced for a study of regulatory T cells in long-lasting Graves disease. This CDR3 contains 16 residues. V lost 1 base, J lost 1 base, and 11 bases lay in between. The germline CDR1 and CDR2 sequences are SGHTA and FQGNSA. On this clonotype itself: Its antigen is as yet unknown.

Time point indicated: newly diagnosed GD, antithyroid drugs for less than 3 months. RNA from PBMCs was the source of the TCR library. Both iRepertoire HTBI primers and Arm-PCR of CDR3 regions were used to build the TCR beta libraries. Each CDR3 protein gets one entry after TCRdb re-called the multiplex PCR reads with MiXCR. The table shows 500,000 or so distinct CDR3 sequences, with more than 15% occurring only once. Overall study findings and caveats: The work looked only at peripheral blood and did not look at thyroid tissue.

This sample also belongs to another study, concerning T cells in Graves' hyperthyroidism and ophthalmopathy. In that study: The authors deemed Graves' hyperthyroidism stable absent ophthalmopathy progression within 18 months. Most thyroid clonotypes that were expanded above 0.001 also turned up in blood. In validation, the model predicted ophthalmopathy. These predictions came a median roughly seven months before onset.

This chain joins TRBV7-2 and TRBJ2-1, with D uncertain. This specimen was peripheral blood mononuclear cells (PBMCs), taken at new diagnosis, from a patient treated with antithyroid drugs. The TCR originated in a middle-aged woman with Graves disease. The CDR3 sequence is CASSLEGSPSYNEQFF. Here the CDR3 DNA reads TGTGCCAGCAGCTTAGAAGGCTCTCCTTCCTACAATGAGCAGTTCTTC.